These T cell receptor beta chains were read from a single sample in a study of blood T cell repertoires in COVID-19. Only in-frame clones appear in the TCRdb table, and some are missing; sequencing was by immunoSEQ multiplex PCR. The sample shows about 240,000 clones, 87% of them seen only once. Source material: peripheral blood. The receptors come from a man between 60 and 75 years old who had recovered from COVID-19. Both conserved end residues are trimmed from each CDR3. Size values are once, few and many counts, or a class for expanded clones, and some rows have none.

cdr3_aa v_call clone_size j_call
ASSYSSTDTQY TRBV5-1 NA TRBJ2-3
ASSQNSRRGSGANVLT TRBV4-2 once TRBJ2-6
ASSGTGGIGKLF TRBV5-1 NA TRBJ1-4
ASSIPTGGPEQF TRBV5-1 few TRBJ2-1
ASSPLGQSYEQY TRBV5-1 NA TRBJ2-7
AWSSGGPAGRGYT TRBV30 NA TRBJ1-2
ASGAVPQPNSPLH TRBV2 NA TRBJ1-6
ASSQDLTEIYGYT TRBV3-1/TRBV3-2 NA TRBJ1-2
ASRDRETDTQY TRBV4-1 NA TRBJ2-3
ASSFVTKYNSPLH TRBV7-9 NA TRBJ1-6
ASRFNRVQGGELF TRBV5-1 few TRBJ2-2
ASSQAGTSGGPAQY TRBV3-1/TRBV3-2 NA TRBJ2-5
ASSPPDRNIQY TRBV18 NA TRBJ2-4